This T cell receptor beta chain was sequenced during a study of glioma-infiltrating T cells after dendritic cell vaccination. V gave up 5 bases and J gave up 6 bases; unmatched junction bases: 9. The CDR3 is made up of 15 amino acids. Germline CDR1 SGHVS, CDR2 FQNEAQ. Sequencing used immunoSEQ multiplex PCR; TCRdb keeps in-frame clones, though not all of them. The data show 85,000 to 100,000 clones, over 80% seen once. Time point defined: after dendritic cell vaccination, including at tumor progression/relapse. No glioblastoma patient carried an isocitrate dehydrogenase mutation. V gene TRBV7-8 combines with J gene TRBJ1-2; 10 positions match TRBD1. Sequenced here: blood, sampled after dendritic cell vaccination. The source of this sequence is a human donor with glioblastoma. Here the CDR3 DNA reads TGTGCCAGCAGCACCTGGGACAGGGGTCCGGATGGCTACACCTTC. Translated, it gives CASSTWDRGPDGYTF.